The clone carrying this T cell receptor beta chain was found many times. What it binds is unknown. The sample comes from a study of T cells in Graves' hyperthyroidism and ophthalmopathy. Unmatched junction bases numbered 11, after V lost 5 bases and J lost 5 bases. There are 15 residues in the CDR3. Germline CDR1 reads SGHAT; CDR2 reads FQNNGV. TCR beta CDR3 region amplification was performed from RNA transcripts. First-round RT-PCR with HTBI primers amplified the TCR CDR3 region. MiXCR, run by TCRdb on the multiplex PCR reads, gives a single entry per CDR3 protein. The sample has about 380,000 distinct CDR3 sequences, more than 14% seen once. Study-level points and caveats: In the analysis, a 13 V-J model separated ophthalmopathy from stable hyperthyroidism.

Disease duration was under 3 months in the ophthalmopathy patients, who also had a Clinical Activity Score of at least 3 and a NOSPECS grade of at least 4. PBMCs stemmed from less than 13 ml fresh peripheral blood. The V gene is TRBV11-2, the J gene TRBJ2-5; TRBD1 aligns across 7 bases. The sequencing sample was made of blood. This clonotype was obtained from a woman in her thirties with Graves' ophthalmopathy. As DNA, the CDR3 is TGTGCCAGCAGCCCCCCGGGACAGAACTGGGAGACCCAGTACTTC. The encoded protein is CASSPPGQNWETQYF.